Shown below are 15 T cell receptor beta chains from a single sample sequenced in a study of metastatic and nonmetastatic thyroid tumors. No treatment of any kind had been given to any patient before thyroid surgery. TCRdb re-analyzed the PCR reads through MiXCR. The sample holds roughly 18,000 clones, 21% seen once. Material for sequencing was tumor tissue. The receptor set was obtained from a female donor with papillary thyroid cancer or a benign thyroid nodule (not recorded which). Some clones in this sample may be carry-over from other donors' samples.

This clone was seen a few times. This chain uses TRBV28 with TRBJ2-7; perhaps TRBD1 as D (6 bases). V gave up 2 bases and J gave up 2 bases, with 10 bases separating them. The CDR3 is made up of 14 amino acids. From germline, CDR1 is MDHEN and CDR2 SYDVKM. The CDR3 DNA follows: TGTGCCAGCAGTTTAGAGACAGGTCCCTACGAGCAGTACTTC. The encoded protein is CASSLETGPYEQYF.

CDR3 region: CASSLGQNQPQHF. CDR3 DNA: TGTGCCAGCAGCTTAGGACAGAATCAGCCCCAGCATTTT. This sequence joins TRBV28 and TRBJ1-5, with D perhaps TRBD1 (6 bases). The CDR3 loop spans 13 amino acids. V lost 6 bases to trimming and J lost 4 bases, with 10 bases between them. CDR1 and CDR2 (germline): MDHEN, SYDVKM. The full variable domain, completed using reference TRBV28 and TRBJ1-5, is DVKVTQSSRYLVKRTGEKVFLECVQDMDHENMFWYRQDPGLGLRLIYFSYDVKMKEKGDIPEGYSVSREKKERFSLILESASTNQTSMYLCASSLGQNQPQHFGDGTRLSIL.

This clone turned up a few times. This chain joins TRBV6-2 or TRBV6-3 and TRBJ2-2; 10 nucleotides agree with TRBD2. Germline lookup yields CDR1 MNHEY and CDR2 SVGEGT. J gave up 8 bases and V 8 bases, and 8 bases lay outside the gene matches. The CDR3 sequence is 14 residues long. The CDR3 sequence: CASASSGSTGELFF. Here the CDR3 DNA reads TGTGCCAGCGCCTCTAGCGGGAGTACTGGGGAGCTGTTTTTT.

This clone was counted between two and nine times. A clone one base away is much larger, so this may be a read error. This sequence joins TRBV7-6 and TRBJ2-7; TRBD2 matches at 12 bases. The CDR3 is 15 residues long. The J segment lost 6 bases and the V segment lost 3 bases, leaving 6 bases of the junction unmatched. The germline gives CDR1 SGHVS, CDR2 FNYEAQ. The chain's CDR3 is CASSFGGLAGREQYF. The DNA for the CDR3 is TGTGCCAGCAGCTTCGGAGGACTAGCGGGACGCGAGCAGTACTTC.

The table lists this clone with many counts. The rearrangement uses TRBV12-3 or TRBV12-4 and TRBJ2-5; 12 bases are shared with TRBD2. The V and J ends lost 4 bases and 5 bases, in that order; junction bases with no gene match: 8. The CDR3 contains 16 residues. DNA for the CDR3: TGTGCCAGCAGTTCCTCTCTAGCGGGAGGGGGGGAGACCCAGTACTTC. It yields the protein CASSSSLAGGGETQYF.

This clone is labeled as medium-sized. Written as DNA, the CDR3 is TGCAGTGCCCTAAAGATACCTACCAACCCAGATACGCAGTATTTT. The encoded protein is CSALKIPTNPDTQYF. The genes are TRBV20-1 and TRBJ2-3; D unclear. This CDR3 has 15 residues. In germline, CDR1 is DFQATT, CDR2 SNEGSKA (reference sequence). V was trimmed by 6 bases and J by 4 bases, leaving 20 bases between them.

This chain connects TRBV6-1 to TRBJ2-7; possibly TRBD2 for D (6 bases). The CDR3 covers 14 residues. Per germline, CDR1 MNHNS and CDR2 SASEGT. Trimming removed 8 bases from V and 2 bases from J, with 16 bases in between. In DNA form, the CDR3 reads TGTGCCAGCGGAATCGGTGGCGGGGCCTACGAGCAGTACTTC. Translation gives CASGIGGGAYEQYF.

The sample holds many counts of this clone. The chain is built from TRBV5-4 and TRBJ2-2; TRBD2 agrees at 10 bases. The CDR3 consists of 16 residues. Germline assignment: CDR1 SGHNT and CDR2 YYREEE (reference sequence). V lost 4 bases to trimming and J lost 0 bases; unmatched junction nucleotides: 3. Here the CDR3 reads CASSPGLAANTGELFF. In DNA, the CDR3 is TGTGCCAGCAGCCCAGGACTAGCGGCGAACACCGGGGAGCTGTTTTTT. The variable domain in full, with the rest retrieved from reference TRBV5-4 and TRBJ2-2, is ETGVTQSPTHLIKTRGQQVTLRCSSQSGHNTVSWYQQALGQGPQFIFQYYREEENGRGNFPPRFSGLQFPNYSSELNVNALELDDSALYLCASSPGLAANTGELFFGEGSRLTVL.

The rearrangement joins TRBV18 to TRBJ2-7, with TRBD2 as a possible D gene (5 bases). Germline lookup yields CDR1 KGHSH and CDR2 LQKENI. V lost 4 bases and J 6 bases, leaving 25 bases between the germline ends. The CDR3 loop spans 17 amino acids. The CDR3 loop is CASSQTVPGKNPSEQYV. The CDR3 bases are TGTGCCAGCTCACAAACCGTGCCGGGAAAAAATCCCTCCGAGCAGTACGTC.

The chain recombines TRBV10-3 with TRBJ1-4; a possible D gene is TRBD1 (6 bases). CDR3 length: 12 residues. Per germline, CDR1 ENHRY and CDR2 SYGVKD. The germline V and J ends were trimmed by 6 bases and 7 bases, with 9 bases remaining between them. The CDR3 spells CAISQGSEKLFF. The CDR3 DNA is TGTGCCATCAGCCAGGGGAGTGAAAAACTGTTTTTT.

This clone came up many times. In the same sample, other DNA sequences code for this CDR3. The V call is TRBV4-2, the J call TRBJ2-1; 10 bases match TRBD1. The CDR3 length is 15 residues. Germline V gives CDR1 LGHNA, CDR2 YNFKEQ. V trimming: 4 bases; J trimming: 5 bases; junction bases outside the gene matches: 5. The CDR3 protein is CASSPRTGGDNEQFF. CDR3 DNA: TGTGCCAGCAGCCCACGGACAGGGGGGGACAATGAGCAGTTCTTC.

This clone is deemed medium-sized. The genes are TRBV30 and TRBJ1-2; 8 nucleotides agree with TRBD1. CDR1 and CDR2 from the germline V gene are GTSNPN and SVGIG (reference sequence). V gave up 8 bases and J gave up 2 bases; unmatched junction bases: 10. This CDR3 has 14 amino acids. CDR3 coding DNA: TGTGCCGGCCATGGACAGGGTTACAACTATGGCTACACCTTC. Encoded protein: CAGHGQGYNYGYTF.

The table lists this clone with many counts. The chain is built from TRBV28 and TRBJ1-5; a possible D gene is TRBD1 (5 bases). Germline V gives CDR1 MDHEN, CDR2 SYDVKM. V lost 5 bases and J lost 3, with 11 bases in between. This CDR3 contains 14 residues. CDR3 bases: TGTGCCAGCAGTACCCAGGGTACCAATCAGCCCCAGCATTTT. Its protein product is CASSTQGTNQPQHF. Drawing the rest from reference TRBV28 and TRBJ1-5, the complete variable domain is DVKVTQSSRYLVKRTGEKVFLECVQDMDHENMFWYRQDPGLGLRLIYFSYDVKMKEKGDIPEGYSVSREKKERFSLILESASTNQTSMYLCASSTQGTNQPQHFGDGTRLSIL.

This clone was seen repeatedly, ten times or more. One base away lies a much larger clone, so this may be a sequencing read error. Other nucleotide sequences in the sample specify the same CDR3. The chain carries TRBV27 and TRBJ2-3, with D unresolved. CDR1 and CDR2 (germline): MNHEY, SMNVEV (reference sequence). Trimming removed 6 bases at V and 4 bases at J, with 23 bases between. CDR3 length equals 17 residues. CDR3 protein: CASRRFGGGSESDTQYF. CDR3 bases: TGTGCCAGCAGACGGTTCGGTGGTGGCAGCGAGTCAGATACGCAGTATTTT.

In its sample, this clone was seen many times. The J gene is TRBJ2-3, the V gene TRBV7-9; D remains unclear. This CDR3 region has 12 residues. The germline V gene has CDR1 SEHNR and CDR2 FQNEAQ (reference sequence). Deletions cut 5 bases from V and 8 bases from J, with 11 bases between. This chain's CDR3 is CASSPTLGTQYF. CDR3 nucleotide sequence: TGTGCCAGCAGCCCTACACTTGGTACGCAGTATTTT.